This T cell receptor (beta chain) is drawn from a study of shared clonotypes between healthy human individuals. Findings and limits, study-wide: For sorted subsets, rarefaction showed incomplete sequencing despite large depth. The four-donor shared clonotypes exceeded non-shared clonotypes in generation probability, with non-shared ones scoring lower.

A note on this clone: Its antigen is not identified.

Measured with immunoSEQ multiplex PCR; TCRdb has only the in-frame clones, and not every one. The sample records under 600,000 clones, 97% being singletons. V gave up 0 bases and J gave up 2 bases, with 14 bases separating them. CDR3 size: 16 residues. Germline-derived CDR1 and CDR2 are SNHLY and FYNNEI. This chain connects TRBV2 to TRBJ2-7; the D gene is possibly TRBD1 (6 bases). The receptor was isolated from a woman in her thirties in good health. Sequences were obtained from naive CD4+ T cells sorted from blood. Subset reported: CD45RA+ positively selected. The CDR3 region has the DNA TGTGCCAGCAGTGAAGCGCTTGTCAGGGGAACCTACGAGCAGTACTTC. Translated, it gives CASSEALVRGTYEQYF.